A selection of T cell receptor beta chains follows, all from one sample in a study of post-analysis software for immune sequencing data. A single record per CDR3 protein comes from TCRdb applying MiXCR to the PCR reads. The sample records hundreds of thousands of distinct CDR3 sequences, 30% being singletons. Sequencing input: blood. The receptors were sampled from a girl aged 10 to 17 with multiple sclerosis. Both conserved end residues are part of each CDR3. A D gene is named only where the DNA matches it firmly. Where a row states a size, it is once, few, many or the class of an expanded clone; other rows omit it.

CDR3: CASKQGATDTQYF
DNA: TGTGCCAGCAAGCAGGGTGCCACAGATACGCAGTATTTT
D: -
J: TRBJ2-3
size: -
V: TRBV6-5

CDR3: CSARAGRSTNEKLFF
DNA: TGCAGTGCCCGAGCCGGGAGGAGCACTAATGAAAAACTGTTTTTT
D: -
J: TRBJ1-4
size: -
V: TRBV20-1

CDR3: CASSPPLSETQYF
DNA: TGTGCCAGCAGTCCCCCCCTCTCGGAGACCCAGTACTTC
D: -
J: TRBJ2-5
size: -
V: TRBV28

CDR3: CASSPTLAGTYEQYF
DNA: TGTGCCAGCAGCCCGACCCTAGCGGGGACCTACGAGCAGTACTTC
D: TRBD2
J: TRBJ2-7
size: -
V: TRBV7-2

CDR3: CAISPGQGPYEQYF
DNA: TGTGCCATCAGTCCGGGACAGGGTCCCTACGAGCAGTACTTC
D: TRBD1
J: TRBJ2-7
size: many
V: TRBV10-3

CDR3: CASSPTGWLETQYF
DNA: TGTGCCAGCAGCCCTACAGGGTGGCTCGAGACCCAGTACTTC
D: -
J: TRBJ2-5
size: many
V: TRBV7-2

CDR3: CASSLKTGQRETQYF
DNA: TGTGCCAGCAGCCTTAAGACGGGACAGCGAGAGACCCAGTACTTC
D: TRBD1
J: TRBJ2-5
size: few
V: TRBV12-3/TRBV12-4

CDR3: CASSSARPQETQYF
DNA: TGTGCCAGCAGTTCCGCCCGCCCCCAAGAGACCCAGTACTTC
D: -
J: TRBJ2-5
size: few
V: TRBV28

CDR3: CASSLGSTERGTDTQYF
DNA: TGTGCCAGCAGCTTAGGCAGCACAGAGAGGGGCACAGATACGCAGTATTTT
D: -
J: TRBJ2-3
size: -
V: TRBV11-3

CDR3: CSAPERDRARDEQFF
DNA: TGCAGTGCTCCTGAACGGGACAGGGCCCGGGATGAGCAGTTCTTC
D: TRBD1
J: TRBJ2-1
size: -
V: TRBV20-1

CDR3: CASSQRLAGSSTDTQYF
DNA: TGTGCCAGCAGTCAGAGGCTAGCGGGCTCTAGCACAGATACGCAGTATTTT
D: TRBD2
J: TRBJ2-3
size: -
V: TRBV6-6

CDR3: CSAPPTENYGYTF
DNA: TGCAGTGCTCCCCCGACGGAGAACTATGGCTACACCTTC
D: -
J: TRBJ1-2
size: few
V: TRBV20-1

CDR3: CASSPSIGYTF
DNA: TGTGCCAGCAGCCCTAGTATCGGGTACACCTTC
D: -
J: TRBJ1-2
size: -
V: TRBV7-2

CDR3: CASSYRRVAGAAEQYF
DNA: TGTGCCAGCAGTTACCGAAGGGTAGCGGGAGCGGCAGAGCAGTACTTC
D: TRBD2
J: TRBJ2-5
size: few
V: TRBV6-2/TRBV6-3

CDR3: CASSLSWGSASYEQYF
DNA: TGTGCCAGCAGTTTATCGTGGGGGTCAGCATCCTACGAGCAGTACTTC
D: -
J: TRBJ2-7
size: few
V: TRBV27

CDR3: CASSFETSYNEQFF
DNA: TGTGCCAGCAGCTTCGAGACATCCTACAATGAGCAGTTCTTC
D: -
J: TRBJ2-1
size: -
V: TRBV5-5

CDR3: CASSEGRGEAPDTQYF
DNA: TGCGCCAGCAGTGAGGGTCGCGGGGAGGCCCCAGATACGCAGTATTTT
D: -
J: TRBJ2-3
size: -
V: TRBV10-2

CDR3: CSARFEGDYGYTF
DNA: TGCAGTGCTAGATTCGAGGGGGATTATGGCTACACCTTC
D: -
J: TRBJ1-2
size: -
V: TRBV20-1

CDR3: CASQPGISYEQYF
DNA: TGTGCCAGTCAACCAGGGATATCCTACGAGCAGTACTTC
D: -
J: TRBJ2-7
size: once
V: TRBV2